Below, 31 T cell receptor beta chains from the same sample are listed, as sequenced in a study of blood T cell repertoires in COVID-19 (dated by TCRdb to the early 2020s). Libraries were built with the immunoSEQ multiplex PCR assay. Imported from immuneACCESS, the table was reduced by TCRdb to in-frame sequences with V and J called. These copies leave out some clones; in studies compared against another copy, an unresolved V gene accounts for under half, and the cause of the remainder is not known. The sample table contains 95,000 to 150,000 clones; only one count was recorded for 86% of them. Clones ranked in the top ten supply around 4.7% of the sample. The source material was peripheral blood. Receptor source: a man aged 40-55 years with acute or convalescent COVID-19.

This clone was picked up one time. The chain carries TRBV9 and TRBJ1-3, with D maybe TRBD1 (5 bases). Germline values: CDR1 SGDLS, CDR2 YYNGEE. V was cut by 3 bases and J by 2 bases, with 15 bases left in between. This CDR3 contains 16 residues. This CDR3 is CASSASPPGAGNTIYF. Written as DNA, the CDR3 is TGTGCCAGCAGCGCGAGCCCCCCGGGGGCTGGAAACACCATATATTTT. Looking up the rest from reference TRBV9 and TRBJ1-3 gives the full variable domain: DSGVTQTPKHLITATGQRVTLRCSPRSGDLSVYWYQQSLDQGLQFLIQYYNGEERAKGNILERFSAQQFPDLHSELNLSSLELGDSALYFCASSASPPGAGNTIYFGEGSWLTVV.

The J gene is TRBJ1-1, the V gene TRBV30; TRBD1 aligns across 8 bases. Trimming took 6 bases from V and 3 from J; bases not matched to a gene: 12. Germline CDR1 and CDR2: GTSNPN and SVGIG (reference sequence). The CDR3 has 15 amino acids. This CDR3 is CACIRQGRSDTEAFF. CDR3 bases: TGTGCCTGCATCCGACAGGGGCGGTCGGACACTGAAGCTTTCTTT. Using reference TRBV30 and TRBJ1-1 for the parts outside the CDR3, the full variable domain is SQTIHQWPATLVQPVGSPLSLECTVEGTSNPNLYWYRQAAGRGLQLLFYSVGIGQISSEVPQNLSASRPQDRQFILSSKKLLLSDSGFYLCACIRQGRSDTEAFFGQGTRLTVV.

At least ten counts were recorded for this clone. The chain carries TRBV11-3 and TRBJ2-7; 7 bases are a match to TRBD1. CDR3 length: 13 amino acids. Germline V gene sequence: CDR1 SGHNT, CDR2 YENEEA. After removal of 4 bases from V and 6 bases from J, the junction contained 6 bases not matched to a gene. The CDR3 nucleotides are TGTGCCAGCAGCTCAGCCTCAGGGGGCGAGCAGTACTTC. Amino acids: CASSSASGGEQYF.

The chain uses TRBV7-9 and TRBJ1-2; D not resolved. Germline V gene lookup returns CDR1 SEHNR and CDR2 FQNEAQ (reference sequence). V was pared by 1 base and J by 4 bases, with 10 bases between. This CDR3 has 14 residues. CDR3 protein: CASSLDGVSYGYTF. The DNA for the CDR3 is TGTGCCAGCAGCTTAGACGGGGTGAGCTATGGCTACACCTTC.

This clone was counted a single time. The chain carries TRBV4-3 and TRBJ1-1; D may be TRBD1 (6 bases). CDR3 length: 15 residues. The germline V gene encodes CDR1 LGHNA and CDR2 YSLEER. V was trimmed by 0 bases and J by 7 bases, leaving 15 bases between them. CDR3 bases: TGCGCCAGCAGCCAAGACCGGGGGGCATTGGGTGAAGCTTTCTTT. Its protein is CASSQDRGALGEAFF.

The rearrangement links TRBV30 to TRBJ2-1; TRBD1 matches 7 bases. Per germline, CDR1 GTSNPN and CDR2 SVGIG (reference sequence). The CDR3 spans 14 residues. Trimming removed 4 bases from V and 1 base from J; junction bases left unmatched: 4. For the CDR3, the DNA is TGTGCCTGGATTAACAGGGGATCCTACAATGAGCAGTTCTTC. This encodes CAWINRGSYNEQFF.

The CDR3: CASSPPVGGGPYEQYF. In nucleotides, the CDR3 is TGTGCCAGCTCACCACCGGTGGGAGGGGGGCCCTACGAGCAGTACTTC. This rearrangement joins TRBV18 to TRBJ2-7; D perhaps matches TRBD2 (7 bases). V lost 0 bases and J 2 bases, leaving 14 bases between the germline ends. The CDR3 length is 16 residues. CDR1 is KGHSH, CDR2 LQKENI, per germline. Drawing the rest from reference TRBV18 and TRBJ2-7, the complete variable domain is NAGVMQNPRHLVRRRGQEARLRCSPMKGHSHVYWYRQLPEEGLKFMVYLQKENIIDESGMPKERFSAEFPKEGPSILRIQQVVRGDSAAYFCASSPPVGGGPYEQYFGPGTRLTVT.

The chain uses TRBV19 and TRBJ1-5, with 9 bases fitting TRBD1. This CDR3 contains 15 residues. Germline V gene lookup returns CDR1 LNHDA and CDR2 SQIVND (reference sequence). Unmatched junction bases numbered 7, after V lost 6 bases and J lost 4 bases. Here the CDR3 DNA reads TGTGCCAGTAGCCGGGGACAGGGAGGTAATCAGCCCCAGCATTTT. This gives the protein CASSRGQGGNQPQHF.

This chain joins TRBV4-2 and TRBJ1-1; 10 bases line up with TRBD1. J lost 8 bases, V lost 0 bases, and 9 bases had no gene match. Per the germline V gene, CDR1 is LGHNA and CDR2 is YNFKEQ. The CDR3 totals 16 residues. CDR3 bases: TGTGCCAGCAGCCAAGAGTCCGGGACAGGGGTTTGGGAAGCTTTCTTT. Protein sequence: CASSQESGTGVWEAFF.

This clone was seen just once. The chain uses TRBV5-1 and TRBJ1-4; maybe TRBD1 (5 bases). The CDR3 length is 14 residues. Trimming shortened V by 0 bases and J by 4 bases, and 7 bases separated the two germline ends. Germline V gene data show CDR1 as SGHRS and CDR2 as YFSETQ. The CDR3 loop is CASSLGQINEKLFF. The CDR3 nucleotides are TGCGCCAGCAGCTTGGGACAGATTAATGAAAAACTGTTTTTT.

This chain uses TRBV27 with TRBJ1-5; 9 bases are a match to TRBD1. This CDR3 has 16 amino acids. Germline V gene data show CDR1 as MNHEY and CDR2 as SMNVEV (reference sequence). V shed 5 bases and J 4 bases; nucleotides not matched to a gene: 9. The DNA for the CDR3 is TGTGCCAGCAGTAGACGGACAGGGGAGACAAATCAGCCCCAGCATTTT. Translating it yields CASSRRTGETNQPQHF.

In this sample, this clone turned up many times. The CDR3, as DNA: TGCAGCGTTGGACAGGGGAACACTGAAGCTTTCTTT. Its translation is CSVGQGNTEAFF. V gene TRBV29-1 combines with J gene TRBJ1-1, with 7 bases fitting TRBD1. Per the germline V gene, CDR1 is SQVTM and CDR2 is ANQGSEA. Trimming removed 4 bases from V and 1 base from J; junction bases left unmatched: 0. The CDR3 is 12 amino acids.

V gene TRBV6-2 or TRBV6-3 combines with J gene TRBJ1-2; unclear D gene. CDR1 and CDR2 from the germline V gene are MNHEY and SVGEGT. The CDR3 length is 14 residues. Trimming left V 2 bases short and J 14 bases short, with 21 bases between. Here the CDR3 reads CASSYVLGGSAATF. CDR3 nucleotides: TGTGCCAGCAGTTACGTCCTTGGCGGGTCGGCCGCTACCTTC.

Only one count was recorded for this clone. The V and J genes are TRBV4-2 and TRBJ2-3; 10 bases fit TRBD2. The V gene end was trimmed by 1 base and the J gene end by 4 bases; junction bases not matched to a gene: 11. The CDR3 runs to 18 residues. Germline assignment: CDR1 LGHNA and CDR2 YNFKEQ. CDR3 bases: TGTGCCAGCAGCCAAGTGCCGCTGGGAAGCGGGGGGGCAGATACGCAGTATTTT. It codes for CASSQVPLGSGGADTQYF.

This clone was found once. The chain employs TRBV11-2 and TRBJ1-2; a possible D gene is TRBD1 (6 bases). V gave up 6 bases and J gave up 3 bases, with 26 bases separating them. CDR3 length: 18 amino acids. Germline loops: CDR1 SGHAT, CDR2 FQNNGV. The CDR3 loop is CASSRQPPQGQFDYGYTF. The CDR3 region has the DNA TGTGCCAGCAGTCGCCAACCCCCGCAGGGGCAGTTTGACTATGGCTACACCTTC.

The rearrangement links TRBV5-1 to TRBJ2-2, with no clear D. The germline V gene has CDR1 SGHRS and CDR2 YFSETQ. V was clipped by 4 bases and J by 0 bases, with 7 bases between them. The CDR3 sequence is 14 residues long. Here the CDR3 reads CASSIRSNTGELFF. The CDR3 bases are TGCGCCAGCAGCATCCGTTCGAACACCGGGGAGCTGTTTTTT.

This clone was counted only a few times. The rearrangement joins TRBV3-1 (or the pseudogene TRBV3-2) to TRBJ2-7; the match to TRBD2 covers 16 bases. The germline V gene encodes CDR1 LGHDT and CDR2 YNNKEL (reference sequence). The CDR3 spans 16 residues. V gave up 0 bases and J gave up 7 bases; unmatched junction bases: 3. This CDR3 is CASSQDQGLAGGEQYF. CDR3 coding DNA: TGTGCCAGCAGCCAAGACCAGGGACTAGCGGGAGGGGAGCAGTACTTC.

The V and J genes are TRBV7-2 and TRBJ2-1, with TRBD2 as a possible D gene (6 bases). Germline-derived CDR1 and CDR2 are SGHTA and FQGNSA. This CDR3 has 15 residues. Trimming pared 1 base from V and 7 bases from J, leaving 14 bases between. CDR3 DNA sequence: TGTGCCAGCAGCTTAGTATCGTCGGGAGTTAATGAGCAGTTCTTC. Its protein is CASSLVSSGVNEQFF. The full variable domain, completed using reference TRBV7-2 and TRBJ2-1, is GAGVSQSPSNKVTEKGKDVELRCDPISGHTALYWYRQSLGQGLEFLIYFQGNSAPDKSGLPSDRFSAERTGGSVSTLTIQRTQQEDSAVYLCASSLVSSGVNEQFFGPGTRLTVL.

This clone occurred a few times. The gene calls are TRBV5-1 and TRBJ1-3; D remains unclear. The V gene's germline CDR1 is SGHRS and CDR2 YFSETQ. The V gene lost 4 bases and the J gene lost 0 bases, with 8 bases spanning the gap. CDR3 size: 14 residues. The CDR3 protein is CASSGGSSGNTIYF. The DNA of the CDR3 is TGCGCCAGCAGCGGCGGCAGCTCTGGAAACACCATATATTTT. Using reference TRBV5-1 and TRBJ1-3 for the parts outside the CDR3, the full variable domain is KAGVTQTPRYLIKTRGQQVTLSCSPISGHRSVSWYQQTPGQGLQFLFEYFSETQRNKGNFPGRFSGRQFSNSRSEMNVSTLELGDSALYLCASSGGSSGNTIYFGEGSWLTVV.

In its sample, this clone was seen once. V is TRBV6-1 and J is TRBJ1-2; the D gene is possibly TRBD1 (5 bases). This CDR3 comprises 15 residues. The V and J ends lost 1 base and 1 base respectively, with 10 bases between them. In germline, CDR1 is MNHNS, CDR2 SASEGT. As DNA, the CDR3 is TGTGCCAGCAGTGAAGTTGACAGATATAACTATGGCTACACCTTC. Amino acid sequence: CASSEVDRYNYGYTF.

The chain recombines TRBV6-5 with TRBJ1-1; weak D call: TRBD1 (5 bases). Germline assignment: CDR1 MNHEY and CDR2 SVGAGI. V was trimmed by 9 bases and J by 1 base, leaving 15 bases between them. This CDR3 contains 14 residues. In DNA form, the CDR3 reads TGTGCCAGTGGGACTTGGGGGGGGAACACTGAAGCTTTCTTT. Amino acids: CASGTWGGNTEAFF.

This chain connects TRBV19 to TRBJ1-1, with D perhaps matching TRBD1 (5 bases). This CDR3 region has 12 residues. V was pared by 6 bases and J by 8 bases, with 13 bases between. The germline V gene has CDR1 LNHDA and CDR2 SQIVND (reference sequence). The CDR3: CASSRRGKEAFF. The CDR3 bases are TGTGCCAGTAGCCGGAGGGGAAAAGAAGCTTTCTTT.

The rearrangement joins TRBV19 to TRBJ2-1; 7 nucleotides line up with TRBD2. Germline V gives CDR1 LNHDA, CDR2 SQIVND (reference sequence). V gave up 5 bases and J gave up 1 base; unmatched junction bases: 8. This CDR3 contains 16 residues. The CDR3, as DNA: TGTGCCAGTAGTCCAGTCAGCGGGGATTCCTACAATGAGCAGTTCTTC. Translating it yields CASSPVSGDSYNEQFF.

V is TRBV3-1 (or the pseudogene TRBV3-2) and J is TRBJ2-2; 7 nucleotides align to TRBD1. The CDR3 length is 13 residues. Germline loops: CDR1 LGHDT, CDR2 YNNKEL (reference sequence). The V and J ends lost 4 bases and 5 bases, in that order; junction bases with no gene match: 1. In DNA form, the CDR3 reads TGTGCCAGCAGCCGACAGGGTACCGGGGAGCTGTTTTTT. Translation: CASSRQGTGELFF.

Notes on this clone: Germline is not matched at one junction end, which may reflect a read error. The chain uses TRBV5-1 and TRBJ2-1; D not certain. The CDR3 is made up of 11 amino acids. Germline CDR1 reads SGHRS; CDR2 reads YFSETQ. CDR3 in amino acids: CVSSLGLSQFF. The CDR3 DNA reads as TGCGTCAGCAGCTTGGGTCTGTCGCAGTTCTTC.

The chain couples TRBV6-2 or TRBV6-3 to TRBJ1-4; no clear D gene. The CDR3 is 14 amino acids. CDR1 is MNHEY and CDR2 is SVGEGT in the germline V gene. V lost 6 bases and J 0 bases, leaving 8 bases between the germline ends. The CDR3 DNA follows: TGTGCCAGCAGCGACATCCCAACTAATGAAAAACTGTTTTTT. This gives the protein CASSDIPTNEKLFF.

CDR3 in amino acids: CASSLMYGTGFQPQHF. DNA of the CDR3: TGTGCCAGCAGCTTAATGTACGGGACAGGGTTTCAGCCCCAGCATTTT. The gene calls are TRBV7-8 and TRBJ1-5; 9 nucleotides match TRBD1. The V and J ends lost 2 bases and 6 bases, in that order; junction bases with no gene match: 8. The CDR3 spans 16 residues. Germline V gives CDR1 SGHVS, CDR2 FQNEAQ. Full variable domain (outside the CDR3, taken from reference TRBV7-8 and TRBJ1-5): GAGVSQSPRYKVAKRGQDVALRCDPISGHVSLFWYQQALGQGPEFLTYFQNEAQLDKSGLPSDRFFAERPEGSVSTLKIQRTQQEDSAVYLCASSLMYGTGFQPQHFGDGTRLSIL.

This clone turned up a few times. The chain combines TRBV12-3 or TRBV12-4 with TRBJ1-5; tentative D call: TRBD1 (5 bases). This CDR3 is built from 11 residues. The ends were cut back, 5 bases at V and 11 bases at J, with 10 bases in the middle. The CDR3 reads CASSAQGSQHF. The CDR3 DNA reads TGTGCCAGCAGTGCTCAGGGTTCCCAGCATTTT.

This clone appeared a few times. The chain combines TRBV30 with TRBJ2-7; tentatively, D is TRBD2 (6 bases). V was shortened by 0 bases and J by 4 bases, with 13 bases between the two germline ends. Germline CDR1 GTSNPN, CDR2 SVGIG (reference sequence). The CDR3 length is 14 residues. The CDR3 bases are TGTGCCTGGAGTGTATGGGGACTTTCTTACGAGCAGTACTTC. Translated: CAWSVWGLSYEQYF.

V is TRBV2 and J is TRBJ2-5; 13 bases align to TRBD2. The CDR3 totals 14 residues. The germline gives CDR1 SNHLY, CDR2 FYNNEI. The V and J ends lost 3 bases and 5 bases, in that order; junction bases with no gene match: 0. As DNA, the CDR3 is TGTGCCAGCAGTGAGACTAGCGGGGGGGAGACCCAGTACTTC. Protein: CASSETSGGETQYF.

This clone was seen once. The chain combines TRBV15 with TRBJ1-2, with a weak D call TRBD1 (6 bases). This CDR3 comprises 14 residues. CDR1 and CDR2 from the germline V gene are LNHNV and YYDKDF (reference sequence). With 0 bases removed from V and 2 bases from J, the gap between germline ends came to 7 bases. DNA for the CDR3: TGTGCCACCAGCAGAGATAGGGGGAACTATGGCTACACCTTC. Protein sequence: CATSRDRGNYGYTF.